The 8 T cell receptor beta chains presented below share a single source sample, sequenced in a study of blood T cell repertoires in COVID-19 (TCRdb year 2020). The library was produced with the immunoSEQ multiplex PCR assay. TCRdb limited this immuneACCESS table to in-frame rearrangements with V and J called. A share of clones is missing; checked studies link under half to unresolved V genes, and the rest is unexplained. The table for this sample lists a few hundred thousand clones; around 88% of them were counted only once. About 7% of the sample comes from the top ten. The sample taken for sequencing was peripheral blood. Receptors were obtained from a woman in her sixties or seventies with COVID-19, enrolled during active disease.

The chain joins TRBV7-9 to TRBJ2-2, with D hard to call. With 1 base removed from V and 4 bases from J, the gap between germline ends came to 7 bases. This CDR3 has 14 residues. Germline V gene data show CDR1 as SEHNR and CDR2 as FQNEAQ (reference sequence). The CDR3 coding sequence is TGTGCCAGCAGCTTAGGGCCGATCACCGGGGAGCTGTTTTTT. The encoded protein is CASSLGPITGELFF. Looking up the rest from reference TRBV7-9 and TRBJ2-2 gives the full variable domain: DTGVSQNPRHKITKRGQNVTFRCDPISEHNRLYWYRQTLGQGPEFLTYFQNEAQLEKSRLLSDRFSAERPKGSFSTLEIQRTEQGDSAMYLCASSLGPITGELFFGEGSRLTVL.

The chain uses TRBV6-5 and TRBJ2-2; maybe TRBD2 (7 bases). V was trimmed by 4 bases and J by 2 bases, leaving 11 bases between them. From germline, CDR1 is MNHEY and CDR2 SVGAGI. The CDR3 has 15 residues. The CDR3 reads CASSWGGLNTGELFF. CDR3 sequence (DNA): TGTGCCAGCAGTTGGGGGGGCTTAAACACCGGGGAGCTGTTTTTT.

The chain is built from TRBV5-4 and TRBJ1-1; D is unclear. V lost 4 bases and J 3 bases, leaving 13 bases between the germline ends. CDR1 is SGHNT, CDR2 YYREEE, per germline (reference sequence). This CDR3 is built from 14 residues. Written as DNA, the CDR3 is TGTGCCAGCAGCCCCATTAGTACGGACACTGAAGCTTTCTTT. It yields the protein CASSPISTDTEAFF.

The CDR3 loop reads CASSLVGQSSYNSPLHF. The DNA for the CDR3 is TGTGCCAGCAGCTTAGTGGGACAGAGCTCCTATAATTCACCCCTCCACTTT. J is TRBJ1-6 and V is TRBV7-9; 7 positions agree with TRBD1. The CDR3 spans 17 residues. V shed 1 base and J 0 bases; nucleotides not matched to a gene: 3. Germline V gene sequence: CDR1 SEHNR, CDR2 FQNEAQ (reference sequence).

The chain is built from TRBV6-4 and TRBJ1-2; 7 bases match TRBD1. The CDR3 is 15 amino acids. Germline-derived CDR1 and CDR2 are MRHNA and SNTAGT. V was clipped by 2 bases and J by 5 bases; unmatched bases: 8. DNA for the CDR3: TGTGCCAGCAGTGACGGGGACAGTGGATCGTATGGCTACACCTTC. Amino acids: CASSDGDSGSYGYTF.

The rearrangement uses TRBV11-2 and TRBJ1-3; D call uncertain. The V gene lost 3 bases and the J gene lost 0 bases, with 9 bases spanning the gap. This CDR3 contains 15 residues. CDR1 and CDR2 (germline): SGHAT, FQNNGV. CDR3 DNA: TGTGCCAGCAGCTTTCAGGTTTACTCTGGAAACACCATATATTTT. It yields the protein CASSFQVYSGNTIYF.

The V and J genes are TRBV5-1 and TRBJ2-3; possible D gene TRBD2, 6 bases. The CDR3 has 15 amino acids. The V gene's germline CDR1 is SGHRS and CDR2 YFSETQ. Trimming cost V 4 bases and J 0 bases, with 12 bases left between them. DNA for the CDR3: TGCGCCAGCAGCCGATATAGCGGTAGCACAGATACGCAGTATTTT. This encodes CASSRYSGSTDTQYF.

This clone was picked up a small number of times. The rearrangement links TRBV7-9 to TRBJ1-3; D remains unclear. Germline CDR1 SEHNR, CDR2 FQNEAQ (reference sequence). The CDR3 covers 15 residues. Trimming left V 5 bases short and J 0 bases short, with 11 bases between. The chain's CDR3 is CASSRGLFSGNTIYF. CDR3 nucleotide sequence: TGTGCCAGCAGCCGAGGTCTATTCTCTGGAAACACCATATATTTT.